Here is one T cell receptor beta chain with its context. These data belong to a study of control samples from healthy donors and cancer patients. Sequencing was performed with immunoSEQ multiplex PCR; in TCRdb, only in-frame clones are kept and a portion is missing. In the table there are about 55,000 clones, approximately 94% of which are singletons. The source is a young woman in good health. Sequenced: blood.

The CDR3 bases are TGTGCCAGCAGTAGGGTTTCCTACGAGCAGTACTTC. Its translation is CASSRVSYEQYF. V is TRBV6-5 and J is TRBJ2-7; no reliable D call. The V and J ends lost 5 bases and 1 base respectively, with 6 bases between them. The length of the CDR3 is 12 residues. Germline V gene lookup returns CDR1 MNHEY and CDR2 SVGAGI.